This TCR beta chain was captured in a study of cytomegalovirus exposure and HLA in healthy donors. Study summary: Among the roughly 370 genotyped donors, 81% were placed in the Caucasian-associated ancestry cluster. General observations from the study: Earlier analysis yielded a pattern in which most TCR beta V segments were productive about 87% or about 30% of the time. Several of the most significant clusters appeared, in a later analysis, to be linked to common viral pathogens.

CDR3 size: 13 residues. Trimming stripped 3 bases from V and 6 bases from J, with 15 bases between. Germline V gene data show CDR1 as SQVTM and CDR2 as ANQGSEA. As regards this clone: Its cognate antigen is unknown.

Researchers ran the PCR with 60 Vbeta and 13 Jbeta primers. Only in-frame clones appear in the TCRdb table, and some are missing; sequencing was by immunoSEQ multiplex PCR. The sample holds around 98,000 clones, over 60% seen once. Input material: PBMCs. The clonotype comes from a human donor in good health. This sequence joins TRBV29-1 and TRBJ2-7; maybe TRBD1 (7 bases). In nucleotides, the CDR3 is TGCAGCGTTGACCGGGACAGAGCGGGCGAGCAGTACTTC. It codes for CSVDRDRAGEQYF.